Presented here are 26 T cell receptor beta chains from one specimen sequenced in a study of Graves' ophthalmopathy and Graves' hyperthyroidism. Amplification of TCR beta CDR3 regions used RNA transcripts. First-round RT-PCR with HTBI primers preceded a second-round multiplex PCR. In TCRdb, the multiplex PCR reads were re-called with MiXCR into one record per CDR3 protein. The sample has 500,000 to 600,000 distinct CDR3 sequences; roughly 39% are singletons. The specimen sequenced was peripheral blood or thyroid tissue (not recorded which). These TCRs come from an adult man with Graves' hyperthyroidism.

This clonotype was counted many times. The V call is TRBV28, the J call TRBJ2-2; D gene unclear. V was trimmed by 9 bases and J by 4 bases, leaving 9 bases between them. This CDR3 has 12 residues. Germline loops: CDR1 MDHEN, CDR2 SYDVKM. The CDR3 DNA reads TGTGCCAGTTCGACACTCACCGGGGAGCTGTTTTTT. It yields the protein CASSTLTGELFF.

This clonotype was recorded once. The rearrangement links TRBV29-1 to TRBJ2-2; TRBD2 is a possible D gene (5 bases). Germline V gene data show CDR1 as SQVTM and CDR2 as ANQGSEA. V was cut by 6 bases and J by 1 base, with 12 bases left in between. CDR3 size: 14 residues. The CDR3 here is CSVAAEVNTGELFF. In DNA form, the CDR3 reads TGCAGCGTGGCCGCGGAGGTGAACACCGGGGAGCTGTTTTTT.

This clonotype was found a few times. This rearrangement joins TRBV28 to TRBJ1-1; D gene ambiguous. The V end was cut by 5 bases, the J end by 1 base, with 11 bases between. This CDR3 contains 14 residues. Germline loops: CDR1 MDHEN, CDR2 SYDVKM. The CDR3 bases are TGTGCCAGCAGTCCACTCGGAAGGAACACTGAAGCTTTCTTT. It specifies CASSPLGRNTEAFF.

This clonotype was observed at least ten times. The CDR3 DNA sequence: TGCGCCAGCAGCCCGACAGGTCAAACAACTAATGAAAAACTGTTTTTT. Protein: CASSPTGQTTNEKLFF. The chain recombines TRBV5-1 with TRBJ1-4, with D perhaps matching TRBD1 (6 bases). Germline V gene data show CDR1 as SGHRS and CDR2 as YFSETQ. The CDR3 covers 16 residues. V was pared by 4 bases and J by 0 bases, with 13 bases between.

This clonotype was seen once. It may be a read error: a sequence one base away is much more abundant. DNA of the CDR3: TGTGCCAGCAGCCCAGGACAGTTGACCTACGAGCAGTACTTC. This translates into CASSPGQLTYEQYF. V is TRBV5-6 and J is TRBJ2-7; a weak D match, TRBD1 (6 bases). The V gene lost 4 bases and the J gene lost 2 bases, with 13 bases spanning the gap. From germline, CDR1 is SGHDT and CDR2 YYEEEE. CDR3 size: 14 residues.

Worth noting for this clonotype: A much larger clone is a single base away; this may be a read error. This sequence joins TRBV7-3 and TRBJ2-2; 8 nucleotides line up with TRBD2. The germline CDR1 and CDR2 sequences are SGHTA and FQGTGA. The CDR3 loop spans 16 amino acids. The CDR3 reads CASNRESGRRTGELLF. DNA of the CDR3: TGTGCCAGTAATCGAGAGAGCGGGAGACGGACCGGGGAGCTGCTTTTT.

As to this clonotype: This sequence may be a read error, since a much larger clone differs from it by one base. V is TRBV2 and J is TRBJ2-2; D unclear. The CDR3 spans 14 residues. Trimming removed 5 bases at V and 3 bases at J, with 10 bases between. Germline loops: CDR1 SNHLY, CDR2 FYNNEI. The CDR3 DNA follows: TGTGCCAGCAGTCCACGGACCTACACCGGGGAGCTGTTTTTT. It codes for CASSPRTYTGELFF.

The V call is TRBV9, the J call TRBJ1-1; D remains unclear. CDR1 and CDR2 from the germline V gene are SGDLS and YYNGEE. This CDR3 region has 14 residues. Trimming removed 5 bases at V and 0 bases at J, with 11 bases between. This chain's CDR3 is CASSPRNMNTEAFF. Written as DNA, the CDR3 is TGTGCCAGCAGTCCTCGAAATATGAACACTGAAGCTTTCTTT.

In DNA, the CDR3 is TGCAGCTTGGTCGGCGGTAATCAGCCCCAGCATTTT. It encodes CSLVGGNQPQHF. This rearrangement joins TRBV29-1 to TRBJ1-5, with D uncertain. This CDR3 contains 12 residues. CDR1 is SQVTM and CDR2 is ANQGSEA in the germline V gene. V dropped 8 bases and J dropped 4 bases, with 12 bases sitting between them.

Many counts were recorded for this clonotype. The chain combines TRBV6-5 with TRBJ1-2, with D perhaps matching TRBD1 (6 bases). Germline CDR1 is MNHEY and CDR2 is SVGAGI. Trimming cost V 0 bases and J 4 bases, with 9 bases left between them. This CDR3 has 14 residues. DNA for the CDR3: TGTGCCAGCAGTTACTCCCCGGACAGCTATGGCTACACCTTC. It codes for CASSYSPDSYGYTF.

This clonotype showed up many times. The rearrangement joins TRBV29-1 to TRBJ2-5, with 7 bases that match TRBD1. J gave up 5 bases and V 4 bases, and 7 bases lay outside the gene matches. This CDR3 has 13 amino acids. Looked up from germline, CDR1 is SQVTM and CDR2 is ANQGSEA. The CDR3 loop reads CSVGDRAAETQYF. The CDR3 DNA follows: TGCAGCGTTGGCGACAGGGCGGCGGAGACCCAGTACTTC.

The gene calls are TRBV4-1 and TRBJ2-7, with 14 bases lining up with TRBD2. There are 17 residues in the CDR3. Germline loops: CDR1 MGHRA, CDR2 YSYEKL. J was trimmed by 7 bases and V by 0 bases; bases with no gene match: 8. CDR3 nucleotides: TGCGCCAGCAGCCAAGACCCGACTAGCGGGGGGGCGGGTGAGCAGTACTTC. This translates into CASSQDPTSGGAGEQYF.

CDR3 sequence: CASTPRRGAFIETQYF. DNA of the CDR3: TGTGCCAGCACCCCTCGTAGGGGGGCCTTCATAGAGACCCAGTACTTC. The chain is built from TRBV10-3 and TRBJ2-5; either TRBD1 or TRBD2 may supply D (6 bases each). The CDR3 loop spans 16 amino acids. The germline V and J ends were trimmed by 10 bases and 4 bases, with 25 bases remaining between them. CDR1 and CDR2 (germline): ENHRY, SYGVKD.

This clonotype has more than one count but fewer than ten. This clone may be a read error of a much larger clone one base away. Here the CDR3 DNA reads TGCAGTGCTAGAGAAGGGGTTGAAGCTTTCTTT. Translated: CSAREGVEAFF. The chain links TRBV20-1 to TRBJ1-1, with D maybe TRBD1 (5 bases). CDR3 length: 11 amino acids. With 0 bases removed from V and 7 bases from J, the gap between germline ends came to 6 bases. CDR1 and CDR2 from the germline V gene are DFQATT and SNEGSKA (reference sequence).

This clonotype was seen ten or more times. The rearrangement links TRBV28 to TRBJ2-7, with TRBD2 matching 7 bases. The ends lost 8 bases at V and 1 base at J; junction bases unmatched: 11. This CDR3 spans 15 amino acids. Germline V CDR1 and CDR2: MDHEN, SYDVKM. The CDR3 here is CASRPIHGRSYEQYF. The CDR3, as DNA: TGTGCCAGCCGCCCCATCCACGGGAGGTCCTACGAGCAGTACTTC.

This clonotype was seen only once. A much more abundant neighbour one base away suggests this may be a read error. The V call is TRBV12-3 or TRBV12-4, the J call TRBJ1-2; weak D call: TRBD1 (5 bases). Trimming shortened V by 5 bases and J by 7 bases, and 14 bases separated the two germline ends. The CDR3 contains 13 residues. The CDR3 here is CASSPSGAGGYTF. DNA for the CDR3: TGTGCCAGCAGTCCCTCCGGGGCTGGTGGCTACACCTTC.

In its sample, this clonotype was seen many times. The CDR3 sequence is CASSEWGGQPQHF. CDR3 sequence (DNA): TGTGCCAGCAGTGAATGGGGAGGTCAGCCCCAGCATTTT. V usage is TRBV25-1 and J usage is TRBJ1-5; no reliable D call. The ends were cut back, 1 base at V and 6 bases at J, with 7 bases in the middle. This CDR3 comprises 13 residues. The V gene's germline CDR1 is MGHDK and CDR2 SYGVNS.

The chain has TRBV30 and TRBJ1-5; TRBD1 matches at 10 bases. This CDR3 comprises 15 residues. J gave up 2 bases and V 5 bases, and 6 bases lay outside the gene matches. The germline gives CDR1 GTSNPN, CDR2 SVGIG (reference sequence). The CDR3 nucleotides read TGTGCCTGGGATACCGGGACAGGGGGCAATCAGCCCCAGCATTTT. This translates into CAWDTGTGGNQPQHF.

This clonotype was counted a few times. CDR3 region: CASSGTGEEYEQYF. CDR3 sequence (DNA): TGCGCCAGCAGTGGGACAGGGGAGGAGTACGAGCAGTACTTC. V gene TRBV10-2 combines with J gene TRBJ2-7; 9 nucleotides align to TRBD1. Trimming at V came to 4 bases and at J to 4 bases, leaving 5 bases not matched to a gene. From germline, CDR1 is WSHSY and CDR2 SAAADI. The CDR3 runs 14 residues.

This clonotype has a count of ten or more. This chain uses TRBV5-1 with TRBJ1-1, with D unresolved. Germline V gives CDR1 SGHRS, CDR2 YFSETQ. V lost 0 bases and J lost 1, with 13 bases in between. The CDR3 covers 16 residues. The CDR3 DNA reads TGCGCCAGCAGCTTGGAGTTCGGGGTCGGGAACACTGAAGCTTTCTTT. Amino acid sequence: CASSLEFGVGNTEAFF.

The chain combines TRBV20-1 with TRBJ2-7; 8 nucleotides line up with TRBD1. J lost 1 base, V lost 3 bases, and 5 bases had no gene match. CDR1 and CDR2 (germline): DFQATT, SNEGSKA (reference sequence). This CDR3 is 14 amino acids long. CDR3 sequence reads: CSARPGTGSYEQYF. The CDR3 DNA follows: TGCAGTGCTAGGCCCGGGACAGGATCCTACGAGCAGTACTTC.

This clonotype was recorded at least ten times. The chain uses TRBV7-9 and TRBJ1-5; no clear D. The V gene lost 1 base and the J gene lost 3 bases, with 4 bases spanning the gap. The CDR3 extends over 13 amino acids. CDR1 SEHNR and CDR2 FQNEAQ come from the germline V gene (reference sequence). This chain's CDR3 is CASSLGHNQPQHF. The DNA for the CDR3 is TGTGCCAGCAGCTTAGGGCACAATCAGCCCCAGCATTTT.

The sample holds many counts of this clonotype. The rearrangement links TRBV7-9 to TRBJ1-2; the match to TRBD1 covers 9 bases. The CDR3 is made up of 13 amino acids. The germline V gene encodes CDR1 SEHNR and CDR2 FQNEAQ (reference sequence). The V gene end was trimmed by 5 bases and the J gene end by 7 bases; junction bases not matched to a gene: 5. The CDR3 sequence: CASSTTGGGGYTF. The CDR3 DNA sequence: TGTGCCAGCAGCACAACAGGGGGCGGTGGCTACACCTTC.

The chain recombines TRBV7-2 with TRBJ2-6; no definite D call. The CDR3 loop spans 12 amino acids. V was trimmed by 6 bases and J by 8 bases, leaving 8 bases between them. CDR1 is SGHTA and CDR2 is FQGNSA in the germline V gene. CDR3: CASSLGTNVLTF. The CDR3 nucleotides read TGTGCCAGCAGTCTGGGGACCAACGTCCTGACTTTC.

The rearrangement joins TRBV30 to TRBJ2-7, with 7 bases matching TRBD2. V gave up 3 bases and J gave up 3 bases; unmatched junction bases: 8. This CDR3 comprises 14 residues. Germline CDR1 reads GTSNPN; CDR2 reads SVGIG (reference sequence). DNA of the CDR3: TGTGCCTGGAGGCTGGGAGGGGACTACTACGAGCAGTACTTC. Its protein is CAWRLGGDYYEQYF. Full variable domain (missing parts from reference TRBV30 and TRBJ2-7): SQTIHQWPATLVQPVGSPLSLECTVEGTSNPNLYWYRQAAGRGLQLLFYSVGIGQISSEVPQNLSASRPQDRQFILSSKKLLLSDSGFYLCAWRLGGDYYEQYFGPGTRLTVT.

This clonotype has a single count. The chain joins TRBV7-9 to TRBJ1-6, with D hard to call. The CDR3 extends over 10 amino acids. Trimming pared 1 base from V and 16 bases from J, leaving 5 bases between. Per the germline V gene, CDR1 is SEHNR and CDR2 is FQNEAQ (reference sequence). CDR3 in amino acids: CASSLGALHF. Written as DNA, the CDR3 is TGTGCCAGCAGCTTAGGAGCGCTCCACTTT.